Here is one T cell receptor (beta chain) with its context. What it binds is unknown. The protocol was immunoSEQ multiplex PCR, while the TCRdb copy is restricted to in-frame clones and leaves out a portion. The sample consists of about 98,000 clones, 80% to 85% of them appearing once. This entry comes from a study of radiotherapy plus CTLA-4 blockade in lung cancer. Study background: For around 18% of patients, objective responses occurred, and around 34% had disease control.

Study conclusions and caveats: Blood-borne expansion of tumor-derived TCR clones followed radiotherapy plus ipilimumab.

Sequencing was performed on peripheral blood, taken from a patient treated with radiotherapy plus ipilimumab. This sequence was found in a human donor with non-small cell lung cancer who had a partial response to radiotherapy plus ipilimumab.

The CDR3 DNA reads as TGTGCCAGCAGCAAACAAAGGGGGAGCTCTGGAAACACCATATATTTT. This translates into CASSKQRGSSGNTIYF. This rearrangement joins TRBV21-1 to TRBJ1-3; no DNA check was done on the table's D call, TRBD1. TRBV21-1 is an annotated pseudogene. This CDR3 contains 16 residues.